This is a list of T cell receptor beta chains from one sample in a study of OX40 agonist ivuxolimab in advanced cancers. Sequencing used immunoSEQ multiplex PCR; TCRdb keeps in-frame clones, though not all of them. Counted here are roughly 14,000 clones, around 82% occurring once; the ten biggest clones make up roughly 19%. The starting material was CD4+ or CD8+ T cells sorted from blood, obtained in a trial of the OX40 agonist ivuxolimab. These TCRs come from an adult with an advanced solid tumor such as melanoma, head and neck, liver or kidney cancer. Both conserved end residues are trimmed from each CDR3.

j_call	v_call	cdr3_aa
TRBJ2-1	TRBV11-2	ATFTVGNEQF
TRBJ2-7	TRBV11-2	ASSFWEYEQY
TRBJ2-7	TRBV19	ASRPDRDYEQY
TRBJ2-7	TRBV27	ASSPGASYEQY
TRBJ2-7	TRBV11-3	ASSLAGSYEQY
TRBJ1-6	TRBV4-1	ASSPSGLNWNSPLH
TRBJ2-7	TRBV28	ASAGGGYEQY
TRBJ2-1	TRBV30	AWRGLAGGGQF
TRBJ1-2	TRBV30	ACQDIVVSTYGYT
TRBJ1-1	TRBV28	ASSLSRNTEAF
TRBJ2-3	TRBV25-1	ASSEFGDTDTQY
TRBJ2-3	TRBV6-5	ASSRSSTDTQY
TRBJ2-5	TRBV7-3	ASEGPWGETQY
TRBJ2-3	TRBV9	ASSVGGRDGTDTQY
TRBJ2-7	TRBV18	ASSPNRGGSYEQY
TRBJ2-7	TRBV7-2	ASSTLAWSSYEQY
TRBJ2-1	TRBV5-6	ASSVAGVMYNEQF
TRBJ2-2	TRBV9	ASSVFGGKNTGELF
TRBJ1-1	TRBV23-1	ASSHATQGAGDTEAF
TRBJ1-2	TRBV20-1	SGGGSGYT
TRBJ2-2	TRBV19	ASSITLGGGELF
TRBJ1-2	TRBV11-3	ASSSPPGADYGYT
TRBJ1-4	TRBV18	ASSPPPGSNEKLF
TRBJ1-1	TRBV5-1	ASSLANTEAF
TRBJ2-1	TRBV7-9	ASSPDGQNEQF
TRBJ1-1	TRBV20-1	SAPQGEAF
TRBJ1-5	TRBV28	ASSPSESQH
TRBJ2-1	TRBV5-4	ASSLGLAFNEQF
TRBJ2-7	TRBV4-3	ASSQAAAGGYEQY
TRBJ2-1	TRBV27	ASLPQGAHEQF
TRBJ1-5	TRBV5-8	ASTGQPQH
TRBJ2-5	TRBV10-3	AISWEGGETQY
TRBJ2-7	TRBV5-4	ASSLAGGRDEQY
TRBJ2-7	TRBV6-5	ASSYRLAGSYEQY
TRBJ2-7	TRBV28	ASSLIGLAGEYEQY
TRBJ2-1	TRBV7-3	ASSFSGNEQF
TRBJ1-4	TRBV27	ASSMTGGNEKLF
TRBJ2-3	TRBV6-5	ASSYSDGDTQY
TRBJ2-7	TRBV27	ASSPTSGSGEQY
TRBJ2-1	TRBV7-2	ASSATGQLNNEQF
TRBJ2-5	TRBV7-6	ASRAGGKETQY
TRBJ1-5	TRBV4-1	ASSQDAGYNQPQH
TRBJ1-4	TRBV9	ASSGQGSKEKLF
TRBJ1-2	TRBV5-1	ASSLDPDSPYGYT
TRBJ2-7	TRBV27	ASSEGYEQY
TRBJ2-3	TRBV6-5	ASSPPGSNTQY
TRBJ2-3	TRBV9	ASSVEQEPTDTQY
TRBJ2-7	TRBV4-1	ASSQESGPYEQY
TRBJ2-7	TRBV7-2	ASSFGLAAYEQY
TRBJ2-7	TRBV25-1	ASSELRQGWTYEQY
TRBJ2-1	TRBV6-6	ASSLATHNEQF
TRBJ2-3	TRBV27	ASSFSLAGDTQY
TRBJ2-3	TRBV9	ASSFPPRGGTDTQY
TRBJ2-2	TRBV7-9	ASSPSGPGELF
TRBJ2-7	TRBV9	ASSPQGRVYEQY